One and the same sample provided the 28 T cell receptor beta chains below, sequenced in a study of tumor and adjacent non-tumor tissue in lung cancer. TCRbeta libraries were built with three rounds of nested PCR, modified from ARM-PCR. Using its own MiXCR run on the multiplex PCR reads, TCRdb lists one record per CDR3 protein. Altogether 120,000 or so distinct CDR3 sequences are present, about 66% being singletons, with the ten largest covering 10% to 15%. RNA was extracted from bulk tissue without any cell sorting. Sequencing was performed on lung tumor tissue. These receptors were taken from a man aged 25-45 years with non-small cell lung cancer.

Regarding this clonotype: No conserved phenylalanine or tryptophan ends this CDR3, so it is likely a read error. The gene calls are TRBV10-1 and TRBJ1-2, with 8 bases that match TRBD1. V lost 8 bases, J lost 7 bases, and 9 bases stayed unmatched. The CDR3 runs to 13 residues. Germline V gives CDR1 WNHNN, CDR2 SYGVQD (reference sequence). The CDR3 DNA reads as TGCGCCAGCTGTGCGTCCGGGACAGGTGGCTACACCTTA. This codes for CASCASGTGGYTL.

The CDR3 DNA follows: TGTGCCAGCAGTTTTGGACAGGTTGACTATGGCTACACCTTC. It is translated as CASSFGQVDYGYTF. The V call is TRBV12-3 or TRBV12-4, the J call TRBJ1-2; 7 bases align to TRBD1. Germline trimming cut 3 bases from V and 3 bases from J; bases unmatched to any gene: 4. This CDR3 region has 14 residues.

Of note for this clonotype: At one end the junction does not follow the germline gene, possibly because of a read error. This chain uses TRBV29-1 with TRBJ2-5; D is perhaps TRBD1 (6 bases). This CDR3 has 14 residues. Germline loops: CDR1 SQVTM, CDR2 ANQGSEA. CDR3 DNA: TGCATCGTTGAAGGGCTAGAGGGGGAAGAGACCCAGTACTTC. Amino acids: CIVEGLEGEETQYF.

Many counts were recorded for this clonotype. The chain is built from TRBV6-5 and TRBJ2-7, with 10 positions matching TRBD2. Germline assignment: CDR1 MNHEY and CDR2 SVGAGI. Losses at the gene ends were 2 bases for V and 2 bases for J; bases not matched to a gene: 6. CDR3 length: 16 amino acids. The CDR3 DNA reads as TGTGCCAGCAGTTACACGATTAGCGGGGGGCCCTACGAGCAGTACTTC. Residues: CASSYTISGGPYEQYF.

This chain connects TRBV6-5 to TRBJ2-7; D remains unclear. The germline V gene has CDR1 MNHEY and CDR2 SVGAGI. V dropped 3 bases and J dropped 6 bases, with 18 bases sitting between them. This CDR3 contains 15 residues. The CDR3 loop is CASSYSRPGKPEQYF. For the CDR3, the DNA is TGTGCCAGCAGTTATTCAAGACCCGGCAAACCCGAGCAGTACTTC.

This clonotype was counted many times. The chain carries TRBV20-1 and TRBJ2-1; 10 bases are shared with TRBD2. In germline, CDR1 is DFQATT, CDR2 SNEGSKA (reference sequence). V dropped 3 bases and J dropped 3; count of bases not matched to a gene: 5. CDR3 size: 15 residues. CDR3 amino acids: CSASVGTSVYNEQFF. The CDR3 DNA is TGCAGTGCTAGTGTAGGGACTAGCGTCTACAATGAGCAGTTCTTC.

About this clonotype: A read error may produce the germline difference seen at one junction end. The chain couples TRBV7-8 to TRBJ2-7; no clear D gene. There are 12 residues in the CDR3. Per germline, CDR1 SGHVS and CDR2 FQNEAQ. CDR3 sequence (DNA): TGCGCCAGCAGCTTCAACCCCTACGAGCAGTACTTC. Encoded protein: CASSFNPYEQYF.

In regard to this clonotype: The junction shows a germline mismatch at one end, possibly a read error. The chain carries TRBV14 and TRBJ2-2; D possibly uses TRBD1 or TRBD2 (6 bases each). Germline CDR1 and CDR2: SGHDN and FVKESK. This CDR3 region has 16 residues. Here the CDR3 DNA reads TGTGCCAGCAGCCCGTCGCCGGGGGCGGACACCTGGGAGCTGTTTTTT. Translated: CASSPSPGADTWELFF.

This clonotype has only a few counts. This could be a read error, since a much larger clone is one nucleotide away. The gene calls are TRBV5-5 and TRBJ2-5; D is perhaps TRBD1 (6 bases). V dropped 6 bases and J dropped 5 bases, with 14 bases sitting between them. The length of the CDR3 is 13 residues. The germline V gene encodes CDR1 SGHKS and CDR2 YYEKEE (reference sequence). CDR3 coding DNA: TGTGCCAGCACAATGGGGACAAAGGAGACCCAGTACTTC. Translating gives CASTMGTKETQYF. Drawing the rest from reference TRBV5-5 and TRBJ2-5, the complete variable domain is DAGVTQSPTHLIKTRGQQVTLRCSPISGHKSVSWYQQVLGQGPQFIFQYYEKEERGRGNFPDRFSARQFPNYSSELNVNALLLGDSALYLCASTMGTKETQYFGPGTRLLVL.

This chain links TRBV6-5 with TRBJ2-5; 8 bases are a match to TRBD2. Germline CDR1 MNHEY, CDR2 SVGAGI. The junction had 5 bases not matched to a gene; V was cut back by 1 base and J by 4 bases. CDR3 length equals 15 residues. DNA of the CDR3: TGTGCCAGCAGTTACTTAACGGGAGGGCCAGAGACCCAGTACTTC. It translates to CASSYLTGGPETQYF.

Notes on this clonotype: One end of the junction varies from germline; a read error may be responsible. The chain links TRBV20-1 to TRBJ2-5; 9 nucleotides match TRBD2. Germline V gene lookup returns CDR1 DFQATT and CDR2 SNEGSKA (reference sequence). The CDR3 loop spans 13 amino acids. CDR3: CNARAGGRETLYF. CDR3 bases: TGCAATGCGAGAGCGGGGGGCAGAGAGACCCTGTACTTC.

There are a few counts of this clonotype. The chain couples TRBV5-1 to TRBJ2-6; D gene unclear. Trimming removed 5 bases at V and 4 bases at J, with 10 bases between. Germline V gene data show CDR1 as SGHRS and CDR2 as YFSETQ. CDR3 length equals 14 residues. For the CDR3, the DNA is TGCGCCAGCAGAACCGGCAGGGGGGCCAACGTCCTGACTTTC. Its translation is CASRTGRGANVLTF.

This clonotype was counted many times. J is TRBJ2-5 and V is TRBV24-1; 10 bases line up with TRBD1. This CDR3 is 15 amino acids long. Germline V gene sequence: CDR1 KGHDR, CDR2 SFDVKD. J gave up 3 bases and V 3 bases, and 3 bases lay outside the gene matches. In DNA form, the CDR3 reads TGTGCCACCAGTGATCCTGGGACAGGGGAAGAGACCCAGTACTTC. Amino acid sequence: CATSDPGTGEETQYF.

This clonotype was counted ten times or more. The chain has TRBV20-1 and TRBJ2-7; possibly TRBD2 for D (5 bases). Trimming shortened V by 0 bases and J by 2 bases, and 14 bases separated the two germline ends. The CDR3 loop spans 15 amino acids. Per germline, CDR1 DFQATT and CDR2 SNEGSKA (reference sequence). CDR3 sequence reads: CSARDLRGQPYEQYF. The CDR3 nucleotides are TGCAGTGCTAGAGATCTCCGAGGGCAGCCCTACGAGCAGTACTTC.

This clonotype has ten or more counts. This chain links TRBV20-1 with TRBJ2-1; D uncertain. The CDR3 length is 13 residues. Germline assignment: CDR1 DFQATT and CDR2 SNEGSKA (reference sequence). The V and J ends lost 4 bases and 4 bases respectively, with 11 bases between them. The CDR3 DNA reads TGCAGTGCTATCCCCAGGAATTACAATGAGCAGTTCTTC. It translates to CSAIPRNYNEQFF.

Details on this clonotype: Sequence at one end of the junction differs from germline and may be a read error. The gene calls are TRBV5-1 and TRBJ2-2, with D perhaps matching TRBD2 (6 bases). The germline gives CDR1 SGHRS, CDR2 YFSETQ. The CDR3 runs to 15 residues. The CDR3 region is CASCPGGANTGELFF. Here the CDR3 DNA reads TGCGCCAGTTGCCCCGGGGGTGCGAACACTGGGGAGCTGTTTTTT.

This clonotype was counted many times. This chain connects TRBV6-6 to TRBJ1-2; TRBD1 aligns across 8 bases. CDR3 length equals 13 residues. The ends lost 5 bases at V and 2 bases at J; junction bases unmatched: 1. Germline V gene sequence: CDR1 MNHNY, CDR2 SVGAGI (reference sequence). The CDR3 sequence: CASSDRGNYGYTF. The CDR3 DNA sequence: TGTGCCAGCAGTGACAGGGGAAACTATGGCTACACCTTC.

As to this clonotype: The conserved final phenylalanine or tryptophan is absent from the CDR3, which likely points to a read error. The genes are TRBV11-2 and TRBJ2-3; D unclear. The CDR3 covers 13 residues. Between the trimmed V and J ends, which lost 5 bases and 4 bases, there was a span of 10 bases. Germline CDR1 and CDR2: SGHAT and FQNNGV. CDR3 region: CASSRTFADTQYL. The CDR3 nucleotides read TGTGCCAGCAGCAGGACCTTTGCAGATACGCAGTATCTT.

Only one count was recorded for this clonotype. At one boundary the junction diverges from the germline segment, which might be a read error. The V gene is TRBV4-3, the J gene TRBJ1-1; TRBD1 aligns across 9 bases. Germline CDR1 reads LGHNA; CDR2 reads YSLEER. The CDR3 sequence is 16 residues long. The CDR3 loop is CASSQGQGEENTKAFF. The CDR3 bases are TGCGCCAGCAGCCAGGGACAGGGAGAGGAGAACACTAAAGCTTTCTTT.

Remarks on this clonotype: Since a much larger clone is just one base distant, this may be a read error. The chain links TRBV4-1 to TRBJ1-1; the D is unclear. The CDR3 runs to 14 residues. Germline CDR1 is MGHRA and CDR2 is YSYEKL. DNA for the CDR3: TGCGCCAGCAGCCAAGACAGAACGAACATTGAAGCTTTCTTT. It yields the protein CASSQDRTNIEAFF.

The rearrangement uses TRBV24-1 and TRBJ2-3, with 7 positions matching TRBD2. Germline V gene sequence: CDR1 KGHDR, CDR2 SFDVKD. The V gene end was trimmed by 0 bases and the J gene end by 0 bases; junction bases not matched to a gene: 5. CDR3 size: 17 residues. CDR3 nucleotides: TGTGCCACCAGTGATTTGTGGGAGCGGGACAGCACAGATACGCAGTATTTT. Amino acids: CATSDLWERDSTDTQYF.

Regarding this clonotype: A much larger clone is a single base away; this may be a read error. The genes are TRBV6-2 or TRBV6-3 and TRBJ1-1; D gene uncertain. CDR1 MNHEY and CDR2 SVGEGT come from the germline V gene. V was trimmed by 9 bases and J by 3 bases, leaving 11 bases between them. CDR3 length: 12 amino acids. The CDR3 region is CASIDGDTEAFF. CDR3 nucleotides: TGTGCCAGTATCGACGGGGACACTGAAGCTTTCTTT.

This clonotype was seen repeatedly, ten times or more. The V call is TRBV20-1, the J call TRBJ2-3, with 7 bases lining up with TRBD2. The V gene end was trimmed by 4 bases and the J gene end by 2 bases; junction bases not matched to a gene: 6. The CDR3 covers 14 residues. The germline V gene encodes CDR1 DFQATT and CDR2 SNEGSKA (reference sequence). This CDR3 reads CSANSGAYTDTQYF. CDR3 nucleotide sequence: TGCAGTGCTAACAGCGGGGCATACACAGATACGCAGTATTTT.

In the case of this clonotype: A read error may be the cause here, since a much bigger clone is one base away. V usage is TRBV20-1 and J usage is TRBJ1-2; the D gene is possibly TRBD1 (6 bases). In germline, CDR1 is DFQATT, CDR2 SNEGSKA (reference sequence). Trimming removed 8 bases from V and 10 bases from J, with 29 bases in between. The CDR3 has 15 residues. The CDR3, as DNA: TGCAGTACCCCCCCAGGTGGGGGGGGCGGGGGTGCCTACACCTTC. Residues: CSTPPGGGGGGAYTF.

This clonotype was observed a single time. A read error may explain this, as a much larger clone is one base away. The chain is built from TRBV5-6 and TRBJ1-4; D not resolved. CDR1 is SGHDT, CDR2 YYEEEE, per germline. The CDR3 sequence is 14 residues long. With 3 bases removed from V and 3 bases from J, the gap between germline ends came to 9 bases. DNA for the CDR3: TGTGCCAGCAGCTGGAGACCTTCTAATGAAAAACTGTTTTTT. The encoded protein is CASSWRPSNEKLFF.

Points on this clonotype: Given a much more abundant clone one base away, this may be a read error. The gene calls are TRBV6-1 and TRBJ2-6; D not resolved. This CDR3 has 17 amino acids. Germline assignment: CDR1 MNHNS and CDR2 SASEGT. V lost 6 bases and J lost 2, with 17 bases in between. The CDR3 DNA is TGTGCCAGCAGACACATGATGGGGAAGGCTGGGGCCAACGTCCTGACTTTC. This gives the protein CASRHMMGKAGANVLTF.

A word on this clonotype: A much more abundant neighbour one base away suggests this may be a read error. Written as DNA, the CDR3 is TGTGCTAGTATTACCTCCACTAGCGGGAGCACAGATACGCAGTATTTT. Residues: CASITSTSGSTDTQYF. J is TRBJ2-3 and V is TRBV12-5; 9 bases map to TRBD2. Germline trimming cut 8 bases from V and 0 bases from J; bases unmatched to any gene: 9. This CDR3 comprises 16 residues. Germline V gives CDR1 LGHNT, CDR2 FRNRAP. Drawing the rest from reference TRBV12-5 and TRBJ2-3, the complete variable domain is DARVTQTPRHKVTEMGQEVTMRCQPILGHNTVFWYRQTMMQGLELLAYFRNRAPLDDSGMPKDRFSAEMPDATLATLKIQPSEPRDSAVYFCASITSTSGSTDTQYFGPGTRLTVL.

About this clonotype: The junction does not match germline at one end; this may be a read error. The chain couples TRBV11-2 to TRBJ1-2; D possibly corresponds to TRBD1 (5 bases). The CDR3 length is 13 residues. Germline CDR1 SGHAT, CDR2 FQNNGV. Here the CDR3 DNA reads TGTGCCAGCAGCCGGACATGGAACTATGGCTACAACTTC. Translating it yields CASSRTWNYGYNF.